These T cell receptor beta chains were read from a single sample in a study of shared clonotypes between healthy human individuals. Generated by immunoSEQ multiplex PCR, the TCRdb table keeps only in-frame clones and is missing some. The sample holds around 1.9 million clones; 93% are singletons and the top ten take about 1.7%. The sequenced sample was naive CD8+ T cells from PBMCs. All receptors come from a man younger than 35 in good health. Some clones in this sample may be carry-over from other donors' samples. Both conserved end residues are part of each CDR3. The D gene is left open where the match is weak. Part of the rows lack a size; the others show once, few, many or a class for expanded clones.

J: TRBJ2-1; D: -; V: TRBV27; size: -; CDR3: CASSWAQVWFF; DNA: TGTGCCAGCAGTTGGGCCCAAGTGTGGTTCTTC
J: TRBJ1-1; D: -; V: TRBV29-1; size: -; CDR3: CSVAGGTNTEAFF; DNA: TGCAGCGTTGCGGGGGGAACGAACACTGAAGCTTTCTTT
J: TRBJ2-1; D: -; V: TRBV7-9; size: -; CDR3: CATYDRDSAYNEQFF; DNA: TGTGCCACCTACGACAGGGACTCGGCGTACAATGAGCAGTTCTTC
J: TRBJ2-3; D: -; V: TRBV14; size: -; CDR3: CASSQDGGSTDTQYF; DNA: TGTGCCAGCAGCCAAGATGGGGGGAGCACAGATACGCAGTATTTT
J: TRBJ2-3; D: -; V: TRBV19; size: -; CDR3: CASRPAWGSRTDTQYF; DNA: TGTGCCAGTAGGCCTGCCTGGGGCTCCCGCACAGATACGCAGTATTTT
J: TRBJ1-1; D: -; V: TRBV10-1; size: once; CDR3: CASSFGPNTEAFF; DNA: TGCGCCAGCAGTTTCGGACCCAACACTGAAGCTTTCTTT
J: TRBJ1-3; D: -; V: TRBV27; size: -; CDR3: CASSPLPTDTIYF; DNA: TGTGCCAGCAGTCCGCTCCCGACAGACACCATATATTTT
J: TRBJ1-2; D: TRBD1; V: TRBV6-6; size: -; CDR3: CASSSVGQPYGYTF; DNA: TGTGCCAGCAGTTCGGTGGGACAGCCCTATGGCTACACCTTC
J: TRBJ1-1; D: -; V: TRBV25-1; size: few; CDR3: CASSVGTNTEAFF; DNA: TGTGCCAGCAGTGTGGGAACGAACACTGAAGCTTTCTTT
J: TRBJ2-7; D: -; V: TRBV5-1; size: -; CDR3: CASSLGTQGRGYEQYF; DNA: TGCGCCAGCAGCTTGGGGACCCAGGGAAGGGGCTACGAGCAGTACTTC
J: TRBJ2-2; D: -; V: TRBV29-1; size: -; CDR3: CSVVGANTGELFF; DNA: TGCAGCGTTGTGGGGGCGAACACCGGGGAGCTGTTTTTT
J: TRBJ1-4; D: -; V: TRBV5-6; size: -; CDR3: CASSLSVSFTTNEKLFF; DNA: TGTGCCAGCAGCTTGTCGGTCAGCTTCACAACTAATGAAAAACTGTTTTTT
J: TRBJ2-1; D: -; V: TRBV12-5; size: -; CDR3: CASGFWGEQFF; DNA: TGTGCTAGTGGTTTTTGGGGCGAGCAGTTCTTC
J: TRBJ1-1; D: -; V: TRBV19; size: -; CDR3: CASSIDLWGNLINTEAFF; DNA: TGTGCCAGTAGTATAGATTTGTGGGGGAATCTGATCAACACTGAAGCTTTCTTT
J: TRBJ2-3; D: -; V: TRBV15; size: -; CDR3: CATSRKQGPDTQYF; DNA: TGTGCCACCAGCCGCAAACAGGGCCCAGATACGCAGTATTTT
J: TRBJ2-1; D: TRBD2; V: TRBV27; size: -; CDR3: CASSFSGLAGEEQFF; DNA: TGTGCCAGCAGTTTTTCGGGACTAGCGGGAGAAGAGCAGTTCTTC
J: TRBJ1-5; D: -; V: TRBV5-6; size: -; CDR3: CASSFAGWNQPQHF; DNA: TGTGCCAGCAGCTTTGCAGGGTGGAATCAGCCCCAGCATTTT
J: TRBJ2-1; D: -; V: TRBV7-2; size: -; CDR3: CASSLGTLNEQFF; DNA: TGTGCCAGCAGCTTAGGAACTCTAAATGAGCAGTTCTTC
J: TRBJ2-1; D: -; V: TRBV2; size: -; CDR3: CASSETRTIEQFF; DNA: TGTGCCAGCAGTGAGACTAGGACTATTGAGCAGTTCTTC
J: TRBJ2-7; D: TRBD1; V: TRBV10-2; size: -; CDR3: CASTLDRGSYEQYF; DNA: TGCGCCAGCACCTTAGACAGGGGTAGCTACGAGCAGTACTTC
J: TRBJ1-1; D: -; V: TRBV4-1; size: -; CDR3: CASSQMHSANTEAFF; DNA: TGCGCCAGCAGCCAGATGCATTCAGCGAACACTGAAGCTTTCTTT
J: TRBJ1-4; D: TRBD1; V: TRBV7-9; size: -; CDR3: CASSLRDRDEKLFF; DNA: TGTGCCAGCAGCTTACGAGACAGGGATGAAAAACTGTTTTTT
J: TRBJ1-5; D: -; V: TRBV28; size: -; CDR3: CASSPTSPWPQHF; DNA: TGTGCCAGCAGTCCCACCAGCCCTTGGCCCCAGCATTTT
J: TRBJ2-7; D: -; V: TRBV11-2; size: -; CDR3: CASSPAGGGSYEQYF; DNA: TGTGCCAGCAGCCCAGCTGGGGGCGGCTCCTACGAGCAGTACTTC
J: TRBJ2-7; D: TRBD1; V: TRBV6-1; size: -; CDR3: CASSESRGLYEQYF; DNA: TGTGCCAGCAGTGAATCAAGGGGGCTCTACGAGCAGTACTTC
J: TRBJ2-6; D: -; V: TRBV19; size: -; CDR3: CASSMEASGANVLTF; DNA: TGTGCCAGTAGTATGGAAGCATCTGGGGCCAACGTCCTGACTTTC
J: TRBJ1-4; D: -; V: TRBV7-2; size: -; CDR3: CASSLGGALGEKLFF; DNA: TGTGCCAGCAGCTTAGGGGGGGCACTTGGCGAAAAACTGTTTTTT
J: TRBJ1-5; D: TRBD1; V: TRBV4-1; size: -; CDR3: CASSFRDRGPQPQHF; DNA: TGCGCCAGCAGCTTCCGGGACAGGGGGCCTCAGCCCCAGCATTTT
J: TRBJ2-1; D: TRBD1; V: TRBV6-1; size: -; CDR3: CASSDEARLSVTGGLDEQFF; DNA: TGTGCCAGCAGTGATGAGGCCAGATTATCGGTGACAGGGGGCTTGGATGAGCAGTTCTTC